The T cell receptor beta chain described here comes from a study of T cell responses to AZD1222 COVID-19 vaccine. General observations from the study: Among vaccine-associated CD4 TCRs, coverage spanned spike, with dominance at 160-218 and 743-854. Females outnumbered males among donors, who were mostly white British; clonal diversity was possibly underestimated. Sampled repertoires all dated from after the peak T cell response.

As for this clone: What it binds is unknown.

Libraries were prepared by immunoSEQ multiplex PCR; TCRdb keeps only in-frame clonotypes and omits some of them. The sample contains approximately 140,000 clones, 80% to 95% of which appear only once. The junction had 7 bases not matched to a gene; V was cut back by 7 bases and J by 0 bases. There are 15 residues in the CDR3. Germline V gene data show CDR1 as SGHRS and CDR2 as YFSETQ. V gene TRBV5-1 combines with J gene TRBJ2-7; the match to TRBD2 covers 10 bases. The TCR comes from an adult in good health. The starting material was peripheral blood, obtained on day 0 of MenACWY control vaccination. The CDR3, as DNA: TGCGCCAGCGTGCCCGCTAGCGGGAGCTCCTACGAGCAGTACTTC. Its protein is CASVPASGSSYEQYF.